This entry features one T cell receptor beta chain sequence. These data originate in a study of blood T cell repertoires in COVID-19. Study in general: The samples span acute and convalescent COVID-19 from the United States, Italy and Spain. In each case, the material was cDNA or gDNA derived from T cells, B-cell-depleted T cells, or PBMCs.

In the source study's methods: Amplification of reference gene primers was used by the study to estimate nucleated cell counts. Some clones are missing from TCRdb's copy, which holds only in-frame ones; the method was immunoSEQ multiplex PCR. That table is the source of V, J and clone size, and D and trimming were worked out from the DNA. This sample has around 27,000 clones; 88% occur once, and the top ten carry approximately 24%. Per germline, CDR1 MNHEY and CDR2 SVGAGI. The V gene lost 6 bases and the J gene lost 2 bases, with 14 bases spanning the gap. The CDR3 length is 15 residues. V and J are TRBV6-5 and TRBJ1-3; D remains ambiguous. This clonotype was sampled from a human donor in a cohort sampled during active COVID-19. Sequenced sample: peripheral blood. CDR3 protein: CASSGSLTAGNTIYF. The CDR3 coding sequence is TGTGCCAGCAGCGGCAGTTTAACAGCTGGAAACACCATATATTTT.